This TCR beta chain was captured by sequencing in a study of blood T cell repertoires in COVID-19. For the study at large: Acute-phase and convalescent COVID-19 samples originated in the United States, Italy and Spain.

Data came from immunoSEQ multiplex PCR; TCRdb stores just in-frame clones and leaves some out. The sample shows a few hundred thousand clones, 89% of them seen only once. This receptor was obtained from a woman aged 25 to 39 who had recovered from COVID-19. The sample consisted of PBMCs or T cells enriched from blood (not recorded which).

Here the CDR3 reads CSVEGPDRGFQETQYF. DNA of the CDR3: TGCAGCGTTGAAGGACCGGACAGGGGGTTTCAAGAGACCCAGTACTTC. The genes are TRBV29-1 and TRBJ2-5, with 10 bases that match TRBD1. The CDR3 has 16 amino acids. V lost 1 base and J lost 2; bases outside the gene matches: 7. Germline lookup yields CDR1 SQVTM and CDR2 ANQGSEA.